These T cell receptor beta chains were read from a single sample in a study of shared clonotypes between healthy human individuals. Method: immunoSEQ multiplex PCR; TCRdb's copy keeps in-frame clones and lacks some. Seen here are fewer than 1.4 million clones, around 78% observed once, and the top ten hold around 0.6%. Specimen: memory CD4+ T cells from PBMCs. These receptors came from a man aged 18 to 30 in good health. Some clones in this sample may be carry-over from other donors' samples. Both conserved end residues are part of each CDR3. Each record gives: clone size, V gene, D gene, J gene, CDR3 DNA, CDR3 protein. A D gene is named only where the DNA matches it firmly. Expanded clones get a size class; other rows say once, few or many, or leave the size out.

-,TRBV9,-,TRBJ2-3,TGTGCCAGCAGCGTAGCCCTACAGCTTTCAGATACGCAGTATTTT,CASSVALQLSDTQYF
-,TRBV7-9,TRBD1,TRBJ1-1,TGTGCCAGCAGCCCCCCACGACAGGGCTCTGAAGCTTTCTTT,CASSPPRQGSEAFF
-,TRBV5-1,-,TRBJ1-5,TGCGCCAGCAGCTGGGGAGGGGGTAACCATCAGCCCCAGCATTTT,CASSWGGGNHQPQHF
-,TRBV5-1,-,TRBJ2-1,TGCGCCAGCAGCTCTCGGGGAGGGGGAGCTAGCTACAATGAGCAGTTCTTC,CASSSRGGGASYNEQFF
-,TRBV5-6,-,TRBJ1-4,TGTGCCAGCGGCGAGCTAGCGGGCATAAATGAAAAACTGTTTTTT,CASGELAGINEKLFF
once,TRBV20-1,-,TRBJ2-7,TGCAGTGCAAGTCGAAGGGACGAGCAGTACTTC,CSASRRDEQYF
-,TRBV5-6,-,TRBJ2-1,TGTGCCAGCAACGCACAGGGTGAGCAGTTCTTC,CASNAQGEQFF
few,TRBV29-1,-,TRBJ2-1,TGCAGCGCAGAAGGTCACAATGAGCAGTTCTTC,CSAEGHNEQFF
-,TRBV4-3,-,TRBJ1-1,TGCGCCAGCAGCCAAGATCCCCGGGGGACTAGAGCTTTCTTT,CASSQDPRGTRAFF
-,TRBV9,TRBD1,TRBJ1-4,TGTGCCAGCAGCGTGGGGACAGTACAGGGTGAAAAACTGTTTTTT,CASSVGTVQGEKLFF
once,TRBV29-1,-,TRBJ2-1,TGCAGCGTTGATAGCGGTTGGGGGGCTGATGAGCAGTTCTTC,CSVDSGWGADEQFF
-,TRBV7-2,-,TRBJ2-3,TGTGCCAGCAGCCCCAGAGCAGGGGTTGGAGATACGCAGTATTTT,CASSPRAGVGDTQYF
once,TRBV7-2,-,TRBJ1-1,TGTGCCAGCAGCTTAGTCCTTAAGAACACTGAAGCTTTCTTT,CASSLVLKNTEAFF
-,TRBV10-3,-,TRBJ1-2,TGTGCCATCAGTGAGCCGATTCTTGGGGGGGCCGCTGGCTACACCTTC,CAISEPILGGAAGYTF
-,TRBV2,TRBD1,TRBJ2-7,TGTGCCAGCACCCAACCCGGGACAGGGGACTACGAGCAGTACTTC,CASTQPGTGDYEQYF
-,TRBV7-9,-,TRBJ1-1,TGTGCCAGCAGCCAGAAGGGGGGGCTGAACACTGAAGCTTTCTTT,CASSQKGGLNTEAFF
-,TRBV6-5,TRBD2,TRBJ2-7,TGTGCCAGCGGGGGACTAGCGGCAGGAAGCGAGCAGTACTTC,CASGGLAAGSEQYF
-,TRBV10-2,TRBD2,TRBJ2-7,TGCGCCAGCAGGGGAGCGGGAGGTCCCTACGAGCAGTACTTC,CASRGAGGPYEQYF
-,TRBV7-9,-,TRBJ1-5,TGTGCCAGCAGCTTAGGGGCCGGGAGAGGGGATCAGCCCCAGCATTTT,CASSLGAGRGDQPQHF
-,TRBV20-1,-,TRBJ1-1,TGCAGTGCTAGAAAGTCAACTGAAGCTTTCTTT,CSARKSTEAFF
-,TRBV2,-,TRBJ1-5,TGTGCCAGCAGTGCCACCCAGGGTACCCCTCAGCCCCAGCATTTT,CASSATQGTPQPQHF
-,TRBV5-4,TRBD1,TRBJ2-1,TGTGCCAGCAGCTTAGGGGGCGGGCAGTCCTACAATGAGCAGTTCTTC,CASSLGGGQSYNEQFF
-,TRBV7-3,-,TRBJ2-5,TGTGCCAGCAGCTCAGGCCCCAAAGAGACCCAGTACTTC,CASSSGPKETQYF
-,TRBV29-1,-,TRBJ1-1,TGCAGCGCAAAACAGATCCAGCTGAACACTGAAGCTTTCTTT,CSAKQIQLNTEAFF
-,TRBV5-1,-,TRBJ2-3,TGCGCCAGCAGCAGAGACGGTTCTAGCACAGATACGCAGTATTTT,CASSRDGSSTDTQYF
-,TRBV7-2,-,TRBJ1-2,TGTGCCAGCAGCTTAATTCGGGGGCTGGGCTATGGCTACACCTTC,CASSLIRGLGYGYTF
once,TRBV28,TRBD1,TRBJ2-5,TGTGCCAGCAGTATCCCAGGGGGAATGGAGACCCAGTACTTC,CASSIPGGMETQYF
-,TRBV2,-,TRBJ1-5,TGTGCCAGCAGTGAAGCAGGGTTGGGAGGTCAGCCCCAGCATTTT,CASSEAGLGGQPQHF